The clone carrying this TCR beta chain has just one count. This record comes from a study of blood T cell repertoires in COVID-19. The method was immunoSEQ multiplex PCR; TCRdb's version includes in-frame clones alone and lacks a portion of them. The sample contains under 250,000 clones, 75% to 90% of which appear only once. The cohort comprised adults aged 18 to 89 years residing in around 25 US areas. This CDR3 has 15 residues. Looked up from germline, CDR1 is MNHEY and CDR2 is SMNVEV (reference sequence). The V and J ends lost 5 bases and 6 bases, in that order; junction bases with no gene match: 12.

The sample was PBMCs or T cells enriched from blood (not recorded which). This TCR came from a woman aged 25-40 years who had been exposed to COVID-19. J is TRBJ2-7 and V is TRBV27; TRBD2 agrees at 8 bases. In DNA, the CDR3 is TGTGCCAGCAGTGTATACTCAGCGGGAGAGGGCGAGCAGTACTTC. Translation: CASSVYSAGEGEQYF.